The clone carrying this T cell receptor beta chain was seen a handful of times. Its specificity is unknown. The record originates from a study of T-cell memory formation after mild COVID-19. Findings and caveats of the study: Pre-infection memory held some responding clones, suggesting pre-existing cross-reactive T cells responded.

Each CDR3 protein is one row after TCRdb ran MiXCR on the 5' RACE reads. The sample records approximately 410,000 distinct CDR3 sequences, more than 20% being singletons. In germline, CDR1 is SEHNR, CDR2 FQNEAQ (reference sequence). CDR3 size: 14 residues. Losses at the gene ends were 4 bases for V and 15 bases for J; bases not matched to a gene: 8. Material for sequencing was PBMCs or a T cell subset sorted from them (not recorded which). The receptor was derived from an adult woman who had mild COVID-19 (a few samples of this study predate the infection). Cell type and time point are not known. The gene calls are TRBV7-9 and TRBJ2-1; 14 bases match TRBD2. CDR3 sequence: CASSSSGLAGEGFF. The CDR3 DNA is TGTGCCAGCAGCTCCTCGGGACTAGCGGGAGAAGGGTTCTTC.